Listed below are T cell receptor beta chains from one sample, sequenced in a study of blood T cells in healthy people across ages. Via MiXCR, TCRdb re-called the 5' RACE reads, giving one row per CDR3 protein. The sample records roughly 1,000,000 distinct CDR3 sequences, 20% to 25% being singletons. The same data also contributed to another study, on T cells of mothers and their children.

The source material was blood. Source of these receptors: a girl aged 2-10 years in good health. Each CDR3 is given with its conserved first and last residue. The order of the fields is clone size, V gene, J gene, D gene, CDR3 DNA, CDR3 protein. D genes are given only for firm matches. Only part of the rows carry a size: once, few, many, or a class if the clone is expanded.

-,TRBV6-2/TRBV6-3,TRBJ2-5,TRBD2,TGTGCCAGCAGTCCTATAGGAGCGACTAGCGGGGAACAAGAGACCCAGTACTTC,CASSPIGATSGEQETQYF
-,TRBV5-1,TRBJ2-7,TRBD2,TGCGCCAGCAGCACCGGACTAGCGGAATCTTTGAGCTCCTACGAGCAGTACTTC,CASSTGLAESLSSYEQYF
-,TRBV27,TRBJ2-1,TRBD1,TGTGCCAGCAGTGTTCCCCACAGGGGGCATGAGCAGTTCTTC,CASSVPHRGHEQFF
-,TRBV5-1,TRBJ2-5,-,TGCGCCAGCAGTGAGGGGAGTGGAGAGACCCAGTACTTC,CASSEGSGETQYF
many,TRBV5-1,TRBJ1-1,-,TGCGCCAGCAGGTCTCAGGATAACACTGAAGCTTTCTTT,CASRSQDNTEAFF
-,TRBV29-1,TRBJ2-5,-,TGCAGCGTTTGTCGGACTGGGACCAACCAAGAGACCCAGTACTTC,CSVCRTGTNQETQYF
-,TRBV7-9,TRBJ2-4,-,TGTGCCAGCAGCTTAGACCAGGGTTCGAACATTCAGTACTTC,CASSLDQGSNIQYF
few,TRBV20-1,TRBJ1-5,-,TGCAGTGCTAGAGAGGGGATAAAGGGTCAGCCCCAGCATTTT,CSAREGIKGQPQHF
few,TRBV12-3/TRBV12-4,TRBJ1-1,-,TGTGCCAGCAGCCTTCTCGAAGCTTTCTTT,CASSLLEAFF
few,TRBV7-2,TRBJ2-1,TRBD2,TGTGCCAGCAAAAGCGGGAGCGACAATGAGCAGTTCTTC,CASKSGSDNEQFF
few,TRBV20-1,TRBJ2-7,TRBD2,TGCAGTGCTAGAGGGGCCGTTAGTGGAGCGGGACGTTCCTACGAGCAGTACTTC,CSARGAVSGAGRSYEQYF
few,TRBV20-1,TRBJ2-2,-,TGCAGTGCTAGACCCAACAGGGAGGGATTAACCGGGGAGCTGTTTTTT,CSARPNREGLTGELFF
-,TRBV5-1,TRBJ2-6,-,TGCGCCAGCATGGAGCCCTCTGGGGCCAACGTCCTGACTTTC,CASMEPSGANVLTF
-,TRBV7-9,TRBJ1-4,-,TGTGCCAGCAGCTCGGGGGGAGTGATCAATGAAAAACTGTTTTTT,CASSSGGVINEKLFF
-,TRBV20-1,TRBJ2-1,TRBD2,TGCAGTGCCTGGACTAGCGGGGACAATGAGCAATTCTTC,CSAWTSGDNEQFF
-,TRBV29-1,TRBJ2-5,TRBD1,TGCAGCGTCGTGCCGGGACAGGGGGCGGTTTGGGAGACCCAGTACTTC,CSVVPGQGAVWETQYF
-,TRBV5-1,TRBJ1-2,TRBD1,TGCGCCAGCCAATCTGGGACAGGGGATGGCTATGGCTACACCTTC,CASQSGTGDGYGYTF
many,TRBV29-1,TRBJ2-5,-,TGCAGCGTTGTTGAGGGTGGGGAGACCCAGTACTTC,CSVVEGGETQYF
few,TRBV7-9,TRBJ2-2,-,TGTGCCAGCAGCCTAACCAAGGCAGCGAACACCGGGGAGCTGTTTTTT,CASSLTKAANTGELFF
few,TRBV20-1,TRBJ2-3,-,TGCAGTGCTCGGGGGGCAGGGGCAGCCGATACGCAGTATTTT,CSARGAGAADTQYF
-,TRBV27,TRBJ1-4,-,TGTGCCAGCAGTTTATTCCCCCACGGGAAAAAACTGTTTTTT,CASSLFPHGKKLFF
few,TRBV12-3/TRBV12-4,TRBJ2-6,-,TGTGCCAGCAGGCCCGACGGAGGCTCTGGGGCCAACGTCCTGACTTTC,CASRPDGGSGANVLTF
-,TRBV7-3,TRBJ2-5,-,TGTGCCAGCAGCTTAAATGGAGGGCCCGAGACCCAGTACTTC,CASSLNGGPETQYF
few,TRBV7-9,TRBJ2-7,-,TGTGCCAGCAGCTCCCCATACTACGAGCAGTACTTC,CASSSPYYEQYF
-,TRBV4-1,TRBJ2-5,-,TGCGCCAGCAGCCAAGGTCCCCAGCTTGGGCCCGAGGAGACCCAGTACTTC,CASSQGPQLGPEETQYF
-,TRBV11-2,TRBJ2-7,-,TGTGCCAGCAGCTTGGGACCGGACGGATCCTACGAGCAGTGCTTC,CASSLGPDGSYEQCF
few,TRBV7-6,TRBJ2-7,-,TGTGCCAGCAGCCCAGGGGGACTAGGAGATCGCGAGCAGTACTTC,CASSPGGLGDREQYF
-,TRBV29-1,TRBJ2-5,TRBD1,TGCAGGGCTTTGGGACAGGGAGAGACCCAGTACTTC,CRALGQGETQYF
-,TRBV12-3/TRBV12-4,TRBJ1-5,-,TGTGCCAGCAGTTCAGGACGACAAGCCCAGCATTTT,CASSSGRQAQHF
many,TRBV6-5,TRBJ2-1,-,TGTGCCAGCAGTCGAGGGGATGAGCAGTTCTTC,CASSRGDEQFF
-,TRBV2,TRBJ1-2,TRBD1,TGTGCCAGCAGTGTGACAGGGGATATCCATGGCTACACCTTC,CASSVTGDIHGYTF
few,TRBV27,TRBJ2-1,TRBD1,TGTGCCAGCAACGAAAGGGGGCATGAGCAGTTCTTC,CASNERGHEQFF
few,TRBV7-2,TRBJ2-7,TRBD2,TGTGCCAGCAGCTTAAAAGCGGGAGGGGGGTACGAGCAGTACTTC,CASSLKAGGGYEQYF